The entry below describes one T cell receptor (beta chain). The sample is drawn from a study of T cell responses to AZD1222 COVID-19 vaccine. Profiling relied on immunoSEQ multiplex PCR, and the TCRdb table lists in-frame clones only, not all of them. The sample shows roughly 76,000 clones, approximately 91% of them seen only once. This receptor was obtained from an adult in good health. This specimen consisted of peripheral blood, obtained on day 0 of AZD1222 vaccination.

DNA of the CDR3: TGCAGTGCTGGGCCTCAAGAGACCCAGTACTTC. Translation gives CSAGPQETQYF. V gene TRBV20-1 combines with J gene TRBJ2-5; no clear D gene. Per germline, CDR1 DFQATT and CDR2 SNEGSKA (reference sequence). This CDR3 spans 11 amino acids. Trimming pared 5 bases from V and 2 bases from J, leaving 6 bases between.